The 30 T cell receptor beta chains below all came from one sample that was sequenced in a study of T cells in Graves' hyperthyroidism and ophthalmopathy. The CDR3 regions of TCR beta were amplified from RNA transcripts. A first-round RT-PCR of the TCR CDR3 used the HTBI primer set. Via MiXCR, TCRdb re-called the multiplex PCR reads, giving one row per CDR3 protein. The table records roughly 180,000 distinct CDR3 sequences, around 8.9% of them present only once. Sequencing input: blood. These receptors were collected from a woman aged 18-30 years with Graves' hyperthyroidism that later progressed to Graves' ophthalmopathy.

This clonotype was seen more than once but under ten times. The V gene is TRBV5-4, the J gene TRBJ2-1; tentative D call: TRBD2 (5 bases). V dropped 4 bases and J dropped 10 bases, with 12 bases sitting between them. Germline lookup yields CDR1 SGHNT and CDR2 YYREEE (reference sequence). There are 12 residues in the CDR3. The DNA for the CDR3 is TGTGCCAGCAGCAAAAGGACGGGGGAGCAGTTCTTC. This codes for CASSKRTGEQFF. Filled out from reference TRBV5-4 and TRBJ2-1, the complete variable domain reads ETGVTQSPTHLIKTRGQQVTLRCSSQSGHNTVSWYQQALGQGPQFIFQYYREEENGRGNFPPRFSGLQFPNYSSELNVNALELDDSALYLCASSKRTGEQFFGPGTRLTVL.

This clonotype was recorded many times. The J gene is TRBJ1-1, the V gene TRBV7-2, with 7 nucleotides matching TRBD1. Losses at the gene ends were 5 bases for V and 14 bases for J; bases not matched to a gene: 29. The germline V gene encodes CDR1 SGHTA and CDR2 FQGNSA. The CDR3 covers 18 residues. CDR3 protein: CASSPWAGQPGRKLIQFF. CDR3 DNA sequence: TGTGCCAGCAGCCCATGGGCGGGACAGCCGGGGAGAAAACTGATACAATTCTTT. Variable domain in full (rest from reference TRBV7-2 and TRBJ1-1): GAGVSQSPSNKVTEKGKDVELRCDPISGHTALYWYRQSLGQGLEFLIYFQGNSAPDKSGLPSDRFSAERTGGSVSTLTIQRTQQEDSAVYLCASSPWAGQPGRKLIQFFGQGTRLTVV.

This clonotype was detected a few times. The chain links TRBV4-1 to TRBJ1-2; 10 nucleotides align to TRBD1. V trimming: 3 bases; J trimming: 4 bases; junction bases outside the gene matches: 2. This CDR3 has 14 amino acids. Germline CDR1 reads MGHRA; CDR2 reads YSYEKL. The CDR3 spells CASSQDRGFYGYTF. CDR3 bases: TGCGCCAGCAGCCAGGACAGGGGGTTCTATGGCTACACCTTC.

This chain links TRBV5-1 with TRBJ2-3, with TRBD1 matching over 9 bases. Germline CDR1 is SGHRS and CDR2 is YFSETQ. There are 16 residues in the CDR3. V lost 4 bases, J lost 0 bases, and 6 bases stayed unmatched. CDR3 coding DNA: TGCGCCAGCAGCCCCGGGACAGGGCATAGCACAGATACGCAGTATTTT. This sequence encodes CASSPGTGHSTDTQYF.

This clonotype was seen many times. The J gene is TRBJ1-1, the V gene TRBV5-6; weak D call: TRBD1 (5 bases). The V end lost 0 bases, the J end lost 4 bases, and 10 bases lay between the germline ends. The germline V gene has CDR1 SGHDT and CDR2 YYEEEE. This CDR3 has 14 amino acids. Here the CDR3 DNA reads TGTGCCAGCAGCTTGGCAGGGCAGGGCACTGAAGCTTTCTTT. Amino acids: CASSLAGQGTEAFF. Full variable domain (missing parts from reference TRBV5-6 and TRBJ1-1): DAGVTQSPTHLIKTRGQQVTLRCSPKSGHDTVSWYQQALGQGPQFIFQYYEEEERQRGNFPDRFSGHQFPNYSSELNVNALLLGDSALYLCASSLAGQGTEAFFGQGTRLTVV.

The V and J genes are TRBV29-1 and TRBJ2-7; perhaps TRBD2 as D (6 bases). The CDR3 consists of 13 residues. Germline-derived CDR1 and CDR2 are SQVTM and ANQGSEA. V dropped 5 bases and J dropped 6 bases, with 17 bases sitting between them. The CDR3 coding sequence is TGCAGCGTTTCGGACTACGTAGCTCGCGAGCAGTACTTC. This gives the protein CSVSDYVAREQYF.

This clonotype was found many times. The CDR3 bases are TGTGCCACCAGTGATCTAGACGAGCAGTACTTC. It is translated as CATSDLDEQYF. The rearrangement joins TRBV24-1 to TRBJ2-7; D is unclear. Germline-derived CDR1 and CDR2 are KGHDR and SFDVKD. The CDR3 consists of 11 residues. V was trimmed by 3 bases and J by 5 bases, leaving 4 bases between them.

This clonotype was seen at least ten times. The rearrangement joins TRBV20-1 to TRBJ1-5, with D perhaps matching TRBD1 (5 bases). V was cut by 6 bases and J by 6 bases, with 15 bases left in between. The CDR3 is 13 residues long. CDR1 and CDR2 from the germline V gene are DFQATT and SNEGSKA (reference sequence). Here the CDR3 reads CSAEGTISQPQHF. The CDR3 DNA sequence: TGCAGTGCAGAAGGGACTATCAGTCAGCCCCAGCATTTT.

This clonotype appeared many times. V gene TRBV7-3 combines with J gene TRBJ2-1; either TRBD1 or TRBD2 may fit D (5 bases each). V was trimmed by 5 bases and J by 8 bases, leaving 19 bases between them. The CDR3 is 15 amino acids. The germline gives CDR1 SGHTA, CDR2 FQGTGA. As DNA, the CDR3 is TGTGCCAGCAGCCCTACTAGGGGCCCCAGGGATGAGCAGTTCTTC. This codes for CASSPTRGPRDEQFF.

This clonotype was observed at least ten times. The chain joins TRBV20-1 to TRBJ2-7; 7 positions match TRBD2. The junction had 6 bases not matched to a gene; V was cut back by 5 bases and J by 5 bases. Germline V CDR1 and CDR2: DFQATT, SNEGSKA (reference sequence). This CDR3 is 12 amino acids long. Here the CDR3 DNA reads TGCAGTGCTTCGACTAGCCTGGACGAGCAGTACTTC. As protein: CSASTSLDEQYF.

This clonotype came up many times. The V call is TRBV7-3, the J call TRBJ2-1; D is unresolved. This CDR3 spans 12 amino acids. The germline V gene has CDR1 SGHTA and CDR2 FQGTGA. V was shortened by 5 bases and J by 6 bases, with 8 bases between the two germline ends. CDR3: CASSDSRNEQFF. In DNA, the CDR3 is TGTGCCAGCAGCGATTCCCGCAATGAGCAGTTCTTC.

In this sample, this clonotype turned up many times. The rearrangement joins TRBV25-1 to TRBJ1-1, with unresolved D. The germline V gene has CDR1 MGHDK and CDR2 SYGVNS. The V end lost 5 bases, the J end lost 0 bases, and 10 bases lay between the germline ends. CDR3 length: 14 residues. The CDR3 sequence: CASSQTGMNTEAFF. The CDR3 bases are TGTGCCAGCAGTCAGACCGGGATGAACACTGAAGCTTTCTTT.

This clonotype is labeled as medium-sized. The chain has TRBV20-1 and TRBJ2-3, with 7 positions matching TRBD2. The junction had 7 bases not matched to a gene; V was cut back by 4 bases and J by 3 bases. CDR3 length: 14 amino acids. Per germline, CDR1 DFQATT and CDR2 SNEGSKA (reference sequence). This CDR3 reads CSAKAGAGTDTQYF. The CDR3 DNA sequence: TGCAGTGCTAAAGCTGGAGCGGGGACAGATACGCAGTATTTT.

This clonotype was seen many times. The chain carries TRBV6-2 or TRBV6-3 and TRBJ2-7, with D perhaps TRBD1 (6 bases). The V gene's germline CDR1 is MNHEY and CDR2 SVGEGT. Trimming stripped 6 bases from V and 5 bases from J, with 20 bases between. The CDR3 is made up of 15 amino acids. The CDR3 reads CASSYRGRGFDEQYF. CDR3 nucleotide sequence: TGTGCCAGCAGCTACCGAGGCAGGGGTTTCGACGAGCAGTACTTC.

Of note for this clonotype: Given a much more abundant clone one base away, this may be a read error. The chain links TRBV10-3 to TRBJ2-1; 10 bases align to TRBD1. The CDR3 has 15 residues. The V gene's germline CDR1 is ENHRY and CDR2 SYGVKD. The ends lost 0 bases at V and 11 bases at J; junction bases unmatched: 7. The CDR3 region has the DNA TGTGCCATCAGTGAGTCGCGGGACAGGGGTCTTAAGCAGTTCTTC. Its protein product is CAISESRDRGLKQFF.

This clonotype was recorded many times. This chain joins TRBV5-4 and TRBJ1-1, with a tentative D call TRBD1 (5 bases). This CDR3 has 15 amino acids. The germline gives CDR1 SGHNT, CDR2 YYREEE (reference sequence). V was cut by 1 base and J by 5 bases, with 15 bases left in between. In nucleotides, the CDR3 is TGTGCCAGCAGCTTGACTACAGGCCTGGGGACTGAAGCTTTCTTT. Translation: CASSLTTGLGTEAFF.

This clonotype was observed a few times. This may stem from a read error, because a much larger clone lies one nucleotide away. V gene TRBV20-1 combines with J gene TRBJ1-4; D may be TRBD1 (6 bases). The length of the CDR3 is 14 residues. Germline values: CDR1 DFQATT, CDR2 SNEGSKA (reference sequence). CDR3 nucleotides: TGCAGTGCTGGAGATGGCAGGGGAGGTGAAAAACTGTTTTTT. Translation gives CSAGDGRGGEKLFF.

This clonotype was recorded at least ten times. The J gene is TRBJ1-5, the V gene TRBV7-2, with D hard to call. Germline values: CDR1 SGHTA, CDR2 FQGNSA. V was shortened by 1 base and J by 6 bases, with 13 bases between the two germline ends. CDR3 size: 15 residues. The CDR3 region is CASSLGSRSGQPQHF. For the CDR3, the DNA is TGTGCCAGCAGCTTAGGTTCCCGCTCGGGTCAGCCCCAGCATTTT. The full variable domain, with the rest looked up from reference TRBV7-2 and TRBJ1-5, is GAGVSQSPSNKVTEKGKDVELRCDPISGHTALYWYRQSLGQGLEFLIYFQGNSAPDKSGLPSDRFSAERTGGSVSTLTIQRTQQEDSAVYLCASSLGSRSGQPQHFGDGTRLSIL.

This clonotype has a handful of counts. This chain connects TRBV27 to TRBJ1-2, with TRBD1 identical over 9 bases. Trimming took 4 bases from V and 4 from J; bases not matched to a gene: 4. The CDR3 spans 14 residues. Germline CDR1 and CDR2: MNHEY and SMNVEV (reference sequence). CDR3 sequence (DNA): TGTGCCAGCAGTTACAGGGGGCGAGGCTATGGCTACACCTTC. It yields the protein CASSYRGRGYGYTF.

This clonotype was seen ten or more times. The genes are TRBV14 and TRBJ2-1; 11 bases fit TRBD2. Germline V gene lookup returns CDR1 SGHDN and CDR2 FVKESK. V was pared by 5 bases and J by 3 bases, with 3 bases of the junction left unmatched. This CDR3 spans 15 amino acids. The CDR3 loop reads CASSSTSGIYNEQFF. In DNA, the CDR3 is TGTGCCAGCAGCTCGACTAGCGGGATCTACAATGAGCAGTTCTTC.

This chain connects TRBV20-1 to TRBJ1-1, with a tentative D call TRBD1 (6 bases). The germline gives CDR1 DFQATT, CDR2 SNEGSKA (reference sequence). V lost 3 bases and J 3 bases, leaving 11 bases between the germline ends. The length of the CDR3 is 13 residues. The DNA for the CDR3 is TGCAGTGCTAGTCCGGGGGCGTACACTGAAGCTTTCTTT. Residues: CSASPGAYTEAFF.

The table lists this clonotype with a few counts. V and J are TRBV13 and TRBJ2-2; 7 nucleotides align to TRBD2. V was clipped by 6 bases and J by 7 bases; unmatched bases: 8. Looked up from germline, CDR1 is PRHDT and CDR2 is FYEKMQ (reference sequence). This CDR3 comprises 14 residues. DNA for the CDR3: TGTGCCAGCAGGGAGCGGGGAGACTTCGGGGAGCTGTTTTTT. Residues: CASRERGDFGELFF.

The rearrangement joins TRBV10-3 to TRBJ2-7; D is uncertain. This CDR3 region has 13 residues. Per germline, CDR1 ENHRY and CDR2 SYGVKD. V was pared by 4 bases and J by 3 bases, with 10 bases between. For the CDR3, the DNA is TGTGCCATCAGTGTCGAGGAGCGCTACGAGCAGTACTTC. The encoded protein is CAISVEERYEQYF.

For this clonotype: A much larger clone lies a single base off, so this may be a read error. This chain connects TRBV19 to TRBJ1-2; D is undetermined. Trimming pared 3 bases from V and 8 bases from J, leaving 13 bases between. This CDR3 has 13 residues. Germline assignment: CDR1 LNHDA and CDR2 SQIVND (reference sequence). The CDR3 sequence is CASSMQVLQGYTF. The CDR3 nucleotides are TGTGCCAGTAGTATGCAGGTACTACAAGGCTACACCTTC.

This clonotype was seen at least ten times. This chain uses TRBV12-3 or TRBV12-4 with TRBJ1-1; no firm D call. The CDR3 is made up of 11 amino acids. Trimming pared 5 bases from V and 5 bases from J, leaving 6 bases between. The CDR3 spells CASSPGTEAFF. The CDR3 nucleotides are TGTGCCAGCAGTCCGGGGACTGAAGCTTTCTTT.

Many counts were recorded for this clonotype. This chain uses TRBV7-6 with TRBJ2-5, with D perhaps TRBD2 (5 bases). V shed 2 bases and J shed 5 bases, with 9 bases lying between them. Germline loops: CDR1 SGHVS, CDR2 FNYEAQ. This CDR3 has 13 residues. The CDR3 protein is CASSLWGDETQYF. The CDR3 bases are TGTGCCAGCAGCTTATGGGGAGATGAGACCCAGTACTTC.

This clonotype was counted at least ten times. CDR3 protein: CASTFPGTGELFF. CDR3 coding DNA: TGTGCCAGCACATTCCCGGGAACCGGGGAGCTGTTTTTT. V and J are TRBV13 and TRBJ2-2, with D possibly TRBD2 on 5 matching bases. The CDR3 runs 13 residues. The V and J ends lost 7 bases and 5 bases respectively, with 11 bases between them. CDR1 is PRHDT, CDR2 FYEKMQ, per germline (reference sequence).

As for this clonotype: Since a much larger clone is just one base distant, this may be a read error. This chain joins TRBV3-1 and TRBJ2-1, with 7 bases lining up with TRBD1. The CDR3 loop spans 17 amino acids. The germline CDR1 and CDR2 sequences are LGHDT and YNNKEL (reference sequence). In DNA form, the CDR3 reads TGTGCCAGCAAATCAAGCCCCGAACAGGGGTACTACAATGGGCAGTTCTTC. Residues: CASKSSPEQGYYNGQFF.

This clonotype was recorded many times. This chain connects TRBV12-3 or TRBV12-4 to TRBJ1-1; D gene uncertain. Trimming stripped 6 bases from V and 1 base from J, with 9 bases between. The CDR3 loop spans 13 amino acids. The CDR3, as DNA: TGTGCCAGCAGCCGCAGGCCGAACACTGAAGCTTTCTTT. This codes for CASSRRPNTEAFF.

This clonotype was observed many times. The rearrangement links TRBV12-3 or TRBV12-4 to TRBJ1-2; 8 positions agree with TRBD1. With V trimmed by 7 bases and J by 8 bases, 6 bases remained unmatched. CDR3 size: 12 residues. CDR3 sequence (DNA): TGTGCCAGCAACCCAGGGGGCGAGGGCTACACCTTC. It yields the protein CASNPGGEGYTF.